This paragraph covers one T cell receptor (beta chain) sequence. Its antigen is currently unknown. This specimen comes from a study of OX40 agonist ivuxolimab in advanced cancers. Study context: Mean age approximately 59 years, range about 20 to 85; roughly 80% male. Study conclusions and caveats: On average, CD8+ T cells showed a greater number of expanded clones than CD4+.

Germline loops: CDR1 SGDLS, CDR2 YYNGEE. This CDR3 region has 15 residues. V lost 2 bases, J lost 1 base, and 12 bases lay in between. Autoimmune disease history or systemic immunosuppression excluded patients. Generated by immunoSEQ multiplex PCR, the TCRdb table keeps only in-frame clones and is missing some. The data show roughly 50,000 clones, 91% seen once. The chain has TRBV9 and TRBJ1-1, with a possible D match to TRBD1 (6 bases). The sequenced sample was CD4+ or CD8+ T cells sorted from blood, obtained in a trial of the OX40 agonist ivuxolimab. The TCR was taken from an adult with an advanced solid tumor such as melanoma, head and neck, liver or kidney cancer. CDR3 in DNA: TGTGCCAGCAGCGTGGAGTCGGGACAGAACACTGAAGCTTTCTTT. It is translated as CASSVESGQNTEAFF.